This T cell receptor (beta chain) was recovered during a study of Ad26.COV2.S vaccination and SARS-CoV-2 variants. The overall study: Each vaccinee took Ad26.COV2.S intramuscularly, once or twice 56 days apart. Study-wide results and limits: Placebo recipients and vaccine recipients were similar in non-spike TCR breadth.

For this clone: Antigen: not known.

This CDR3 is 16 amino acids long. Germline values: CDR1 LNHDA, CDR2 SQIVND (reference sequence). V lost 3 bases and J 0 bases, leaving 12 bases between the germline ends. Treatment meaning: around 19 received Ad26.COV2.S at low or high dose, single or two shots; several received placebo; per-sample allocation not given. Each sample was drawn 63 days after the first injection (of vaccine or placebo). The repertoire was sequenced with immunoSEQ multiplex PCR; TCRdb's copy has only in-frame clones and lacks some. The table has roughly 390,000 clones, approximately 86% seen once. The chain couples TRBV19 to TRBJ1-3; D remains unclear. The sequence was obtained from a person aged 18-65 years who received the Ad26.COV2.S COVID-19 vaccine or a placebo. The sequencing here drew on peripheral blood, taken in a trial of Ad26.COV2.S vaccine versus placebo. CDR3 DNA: TGTGCCAGTAGTATTTCTGGGGTTTCCTCTGGAAACACCATATATTTT. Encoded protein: CASSISGVSSGNTIYF.